This TCR beta chain was retrieved from a study of cytomegalovirus exposure and HLA in healthy donors. Whole-study context: From about 170 million T cells, an earlier analysis saw 120 million or so unique TCR beta sequences.

Study-level results: Sequencing depth roughly uniform across donors was assumed in presence/absence analyses.

The PCR made use of 60 Vbeta and 13 Jbeta primers. Assay used: immunoSEQ multiplex PCR; TCRdb lists only in-frame clones, some missing. The sample yields around 150,000 clones, roughly four fifths seen once. V was pared by 4 bases and J by 3 bases, with 6 bases of the junction left unmatched. The CDR3 length is 14 residues. Germline V lookup: CDR1 SGDLS, CDR2 YYNGEE. As regards this clone: Its antigen is still unknown.

This clonotype was sampled from a man aged 50-59 years in good health and CMV-seropositive. The specimen was PBMCs. V usage is TRBV9 and J usage is TRBJ2-5, with 7 bases aligning to TRBD1. Here the CDR3 reads CASSPDRVEETQYF. The DNA for the CDR3 is TGTGCCAGCAGCCCCGACAGGGTAGAAGAGACCCAGTACTTC.